This TCR beta chain is drawn from a study of CD8 T cells in Susac syndrome. Reverse transcription of about 0.45 to 1 ug RNA was performed with random hexamers. TCRdb re-analysed the immunoSEQ multiplex PCR reads in MiXCR, keeping a single row per CDR3 protein. The table records approximately 180,000 distinct CDR3 sequences, about 95% of them present only once. V shed 3 bases and J 3 bases; nucleotides not matched to a gene: 1. The length of the CDR3 is 13 residues. The germline V gene encodes CDR1 SGHAT and CDR2 FQDESV (reference sequence). The TCR sequence derives from a human donor with Susac syndrome. This chain uses TRBV11-1 with TRBJ2-7; 8 bases fit TRBD1. The sequencing input was CD4+ T cells from PBMCs. CDR3 nucleotides: TGTGCCAGCAGCTTGACAGGGGACTACGAGCAGTACTTC. Translating it yields CASSLTGDYEQYF.